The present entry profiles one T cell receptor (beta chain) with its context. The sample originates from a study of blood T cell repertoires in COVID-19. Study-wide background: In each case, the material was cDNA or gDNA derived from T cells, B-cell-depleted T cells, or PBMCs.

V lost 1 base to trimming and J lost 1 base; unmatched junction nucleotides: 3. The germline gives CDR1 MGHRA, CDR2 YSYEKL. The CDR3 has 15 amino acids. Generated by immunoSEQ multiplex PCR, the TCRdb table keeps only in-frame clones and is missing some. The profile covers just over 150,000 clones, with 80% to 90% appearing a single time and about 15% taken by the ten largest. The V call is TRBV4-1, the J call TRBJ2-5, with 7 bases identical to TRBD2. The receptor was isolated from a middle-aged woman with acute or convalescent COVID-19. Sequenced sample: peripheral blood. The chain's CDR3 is CASSQGPSGQETQYF. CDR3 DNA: TGCGCCAGCAGCCAAGGACCTAGCGGCCAAGAGACCCAGTACTTC.